The T cell receptor beta chain under discussion was sequenced for a study of T cell repertoires in cytomegalovirus infection. Overall study context: Public TCR beta signatures provided an indication of both CMV infection and a matching HLA type.

Study-level results: Ex vivo responses were dominated by HLA-C-restricted CMV-specific TCR beta clonotypes. CMV carriers with the relevant HLA were identified by cumulative public TCR beta family frequency.

Trimming cost V 2 bases and J 6 bases; bases outside gene matches: 5. The CDR3 is made up of 16 amino acids. Germline CDR1 SGHTA, CDR2 FQGNSA. A single record per CDR3 protein comes from TCRdb applying MiXCR to the reads. Of about 450,000 distinct CDR3 sequences listed, around 32% were seen once; the top ten hold roughly 13%. This clonotype was picked up many times. Its specificity is not known. Sequencing was done on a sample of PBMCs. This sequence originates from a human donor in good health (CMV status not recorded). Some clones in this sample may be carry-over from other donors' samples. This sequence joins TRBV7-2 and TRBJ2-5; TRBD2 aligns across 14 bases. The DNA for the CDR3 is TGTGCCAGCAGCTTAACCGGGACTAGCGGGGGTCAGACCCAGTACTTC. This encodes CASSLTGTSGGQTQYF.